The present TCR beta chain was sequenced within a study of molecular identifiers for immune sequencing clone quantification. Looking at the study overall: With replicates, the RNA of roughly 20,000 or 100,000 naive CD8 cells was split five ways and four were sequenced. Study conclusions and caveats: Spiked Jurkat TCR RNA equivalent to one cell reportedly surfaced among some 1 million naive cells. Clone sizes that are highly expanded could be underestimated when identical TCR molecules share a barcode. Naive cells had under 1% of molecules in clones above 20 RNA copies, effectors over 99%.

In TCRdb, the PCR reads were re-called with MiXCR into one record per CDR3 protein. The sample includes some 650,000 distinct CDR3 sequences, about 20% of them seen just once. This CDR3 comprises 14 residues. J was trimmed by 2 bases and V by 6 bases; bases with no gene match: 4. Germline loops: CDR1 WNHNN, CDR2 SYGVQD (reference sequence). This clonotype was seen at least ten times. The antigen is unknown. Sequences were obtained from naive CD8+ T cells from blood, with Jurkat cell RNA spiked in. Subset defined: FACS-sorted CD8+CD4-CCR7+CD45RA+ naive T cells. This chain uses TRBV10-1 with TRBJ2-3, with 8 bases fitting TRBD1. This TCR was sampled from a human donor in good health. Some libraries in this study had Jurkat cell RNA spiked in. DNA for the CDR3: TGCGCCAGCAGCCACAGGGGGATCACAGATACGCAGTATTTT. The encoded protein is CASSHRGITDTQYF.